This T cell receptor beta chain was retrieved from a study of CD4 T cells in relation to SARS-CoV-2 and coronaviruses. The unexposed donors gave CD4+ T cells in about 2010-2019, prior to COVID-19. Isolation of CD4+ T cells took place after about 9 days in culture. Unexposed-donor CD4+ T cells were probed with SARS-CoV-2 S/N and four cold-coronavirus spikes, cells permitting. Details on this clone: Its target is not known.

Data came from immunoSEQ multiplex PCR; TCRdb stores just in-frame clones and leaves some out. The data show about 21,000 clones, 76% seen once. The V and J ends lost 0 bases and 1 base respectively, with 11 bases between them. This CDR3 has 15 amino acids. Germline V CDR1 and CDR2: SGHNT, YYREEE (reference sequence). The sequenced sample was CD4+ T cells from PBMCs, cultured in vitro. This sequence was found in a human donor in good health. The chain employs TRBV5-4 and TRBJ2-7, with D tentatively TRBD2 (6 bases). Here the CDR3 DNA reads TGTGCCAGCAGCTTGGTGGGAGGCCTTTCCTACGAGCAGTACTTC. Translated, it gives CASSLVGGLSYEQYF.